The present entry profiles one TCR beta chain with its context. What this receptor recognizes is not known. There are 14 amino acids in the CDR3, from cysteine to phenylalanine inclusive. DNA was not recorded. CDR1 and CDR2 were assigned from the germline V gene (reference sequence) as SEHNR and FQNEAQ. For every CD8+ T cell subset, around 300,000 cells were flow-sorted straight into RLT lysis buffer, and each subset was sorted in triplicate. Naive CD8+ T cells were defined stringently as CD45RO-CCR7+CD27+CD95- to exclude memory contaminants. Peripheral blood mononuclear cells were isolated from buffy coats by standard density gradient centrifugation. Naive CXCR3-negative and CXCR3-positive CD8+ T cells were flow-sorted using a FACSAria III. Total RNA was extracted from sorted cells using an RNeasy Mini Kit. This sample was taken from a study of CXCR3-negative and CXCR3-positive naive CD8 T cells (dated by TCRdb to 2018 to 2020). With respect to the entire study: In total, 120 million to 150 million TRB reads were obtained, corresponding to roughly 1.5 +/- 0.3 million reads per library. Data from around 11 donors, pooled across two independent experiments, went into the diversity and physicochemical repertoire analyses. TRBV-TRBJ cluster analysis included naive subsets from roughly 5 donors and memory cells from 3 donors. General study outcomes and caveats: Freshly isolated PBMCs were used for most assays because CXCR3 expression partially decreased after cryopreservation. Because surface CD5, which is linked to self-reactivity in mice, was comparable between the naive subsets, TCR interaction strength was also inferred from the physicochemical properties of TRB CDR3s. TRB CDR3s from CXCR3-positive naive cells showed higher hydrophobicity (lower Kidera factor 4), lower energy, and higher strength and volume indices than CXCR3-negative naive cells. TRBV-TRBJ usage was similar between naive CXCR3-negative and CXCR3-positive cells from the same donor, while memory cells showed distinct patterns. Both naive subsets had comparably high repertoire diversity, while memory CD8+ T cells had much lower repertoire diversity.

The sequencer listed for this sample is NextSeq 550. The Human TCR Profiling Kit (MiLaboratory) was used to prepare UMI-labeled 5' RACE TRB cDNA libraries. The full amount of extracted RNA was used for cDNA synthesis, and the full amount of resulting cDNA was used for PCR amplification. Libraries were prepared in parallel with an identical number of PCR cycles. Processing in the source paper ran as follows. About 48,000 +/- 9,800 unique UMI-labeled TRB cDNA molecules per library were extracted with MIGEC and MiXCR, with at least two reads per UMI required. On average, approximately 40,000 +/- 10,000 functional in-frame TRB CDR3 nucleotide clonotypes lacking stop codons were found per library. After downsampling to 5000 UMI-labeled TRB molecules per sample, diversity metrics such as normalized Shannon-Wiener and Chao1 were calculated in VDJtools. VDJtools was used to calculate clonotype-size-weighted physicochemical properties of the central five CDR3 residues, namely interaction energy, strength, volume and Kidera factor 4. TCRdb reprocessed the reads into one record per CDR3 protein sequence, lacking DNA. The V and J calls and clone size are TCRdb's, not the authors'. The sample table includes over 45,000 distinct CDR3 sequences. The ten biggest clones cover about 0.42% of the sample.

The sequence derives from a human donor in good health. Some clones in this sample may be carry-over from other donors' samples. Sequenced: naive CXCR3- CD8+ T cells from blood. The cell subset or site label, as the study defines it: CD45RO-CCR7+CD27+CD95- naive CD8+ T cells lacking CXCR3 (TNR3-). Recombination linked TRBV7-9 to TRBJ2-3; TCRdb gives TRBD2 as the D gene, but with no DNA this cannot be confirmed. The encoded CDR3 is CASSPDYVADTQYF.